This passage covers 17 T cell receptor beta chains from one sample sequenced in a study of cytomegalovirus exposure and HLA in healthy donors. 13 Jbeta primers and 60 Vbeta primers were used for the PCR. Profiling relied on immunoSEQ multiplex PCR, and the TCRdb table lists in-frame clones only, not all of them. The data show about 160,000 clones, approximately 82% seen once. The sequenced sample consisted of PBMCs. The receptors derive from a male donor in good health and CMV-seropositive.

The CDR3 DNA sequence: TGTGCCAGCAGTAGAGTACAGAGGAACACTGAAGCTTTCTTT. Protein sequence: CASSRVQRNTEAFF. The rearrangement links TRBV6-5 to TRBJ1-1; the D is unclear. This CDR3 spans 14 amino acids. Germline-derived CDR1 and CDR2 are MNHEY and SVGAGI. Trimming stripped 5 bases from V and 1 base from J, with 11 bases between.

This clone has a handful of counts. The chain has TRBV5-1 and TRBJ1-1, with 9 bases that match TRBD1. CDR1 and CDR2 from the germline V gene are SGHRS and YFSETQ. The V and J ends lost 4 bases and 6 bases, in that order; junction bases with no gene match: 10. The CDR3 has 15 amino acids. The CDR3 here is CASSGGTGFIPEAFF. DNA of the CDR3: TGCGCCAGCAGCGGGGGGACAGGGTTTATCCCTGAAGCTTTCTTT.

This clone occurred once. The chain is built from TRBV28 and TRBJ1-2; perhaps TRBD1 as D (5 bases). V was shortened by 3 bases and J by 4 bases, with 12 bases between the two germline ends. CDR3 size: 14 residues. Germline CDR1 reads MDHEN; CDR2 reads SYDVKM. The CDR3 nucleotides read TGTGCCAGCAGTTTGCGACAGCAGACCTATGGCTACACCTTC. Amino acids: CASSLRQQTYGYTF.

CDR3 coding DNA: TGTGCCAGCAGCTTAGCACGAGGGGGGCAGTACTTC. It is translated as CASSLARGGQYF. The chain has TRBV7-6 and TRBJ2-7, with a tentative D call TRBD1 (6 bases). The V gene lost 0 bases and the J gene lost 9 bases, with 9 bases spanning the gap. The CDR3 length is 12 residues. Germline assignment: CDR1 SGHVS and CDR2 FNYEAQ.

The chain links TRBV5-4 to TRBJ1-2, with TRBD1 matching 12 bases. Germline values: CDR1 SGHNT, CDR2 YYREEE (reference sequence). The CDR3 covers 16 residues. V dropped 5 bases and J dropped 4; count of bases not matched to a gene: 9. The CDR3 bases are TGTGCCAGCAGACGCTCCGAGGGACAGGGGGCCTATGGCTACACCTTC. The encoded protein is CASRRSEGQGAYGYTF.

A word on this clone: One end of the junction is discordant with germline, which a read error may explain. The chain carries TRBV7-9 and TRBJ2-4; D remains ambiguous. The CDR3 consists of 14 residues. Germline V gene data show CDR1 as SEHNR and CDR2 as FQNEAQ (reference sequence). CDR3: CASSSPWAQNSQYF. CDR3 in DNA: TGTGCCAGCAGCAGTCCCTGGGCGCAAAACAGTCAGTACTTC.

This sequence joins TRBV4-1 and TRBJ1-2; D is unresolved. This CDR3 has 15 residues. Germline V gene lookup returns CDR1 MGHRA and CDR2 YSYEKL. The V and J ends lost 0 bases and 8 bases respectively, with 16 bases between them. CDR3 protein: CASSQDPGSTGGYTF. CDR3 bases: TGCGCCAGCAGCCAAGATCCCGGGAGTACTGGAGGCTACACCTTC.

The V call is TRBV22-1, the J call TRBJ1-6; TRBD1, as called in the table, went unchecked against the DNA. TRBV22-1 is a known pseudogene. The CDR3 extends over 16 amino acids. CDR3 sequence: CPGSSLGRTGSSPLHF. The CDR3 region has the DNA TGTCCTGGGAGCTCTCTTGGGAGGACAGGGAGTTCACCCCTCCACTTT.

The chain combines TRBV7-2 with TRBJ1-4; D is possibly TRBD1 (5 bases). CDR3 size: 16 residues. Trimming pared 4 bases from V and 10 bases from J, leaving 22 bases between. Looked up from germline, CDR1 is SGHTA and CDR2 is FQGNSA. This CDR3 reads CASSSSPGRVDPKLFF. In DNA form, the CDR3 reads TGTGCCAGCAGCTCCTCCCCGGGCAGGGTCGACCCAAAACTGTTTTTT.

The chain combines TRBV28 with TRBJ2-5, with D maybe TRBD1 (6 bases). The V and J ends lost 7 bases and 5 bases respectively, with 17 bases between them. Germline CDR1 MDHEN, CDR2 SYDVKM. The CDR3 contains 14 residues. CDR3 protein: CASILGGGFETQYF. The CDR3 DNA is TGTGCCAGCATCCTTGGTGGGGGCTTTGAGACCCAGTACTTC. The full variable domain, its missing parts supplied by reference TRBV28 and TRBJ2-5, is DVKVTQSSRYLVKRTGEKVFLECVQDMDHENMFWYRQDPGLGLRLIYFSYDVKMKEKGDIPEGYSVSREKKERFSLILESASTNQTSMYLCASILGGGFETQYFGPGTRLLVL.

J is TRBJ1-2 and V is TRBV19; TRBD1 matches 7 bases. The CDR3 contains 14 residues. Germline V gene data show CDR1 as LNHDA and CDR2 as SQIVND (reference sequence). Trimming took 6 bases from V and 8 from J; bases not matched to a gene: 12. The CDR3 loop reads CASRTTGAQGGYTF. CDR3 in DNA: TGTGCCAGTAGGACAACAGGGGCCCAGGGCGGCTACACCTTC.

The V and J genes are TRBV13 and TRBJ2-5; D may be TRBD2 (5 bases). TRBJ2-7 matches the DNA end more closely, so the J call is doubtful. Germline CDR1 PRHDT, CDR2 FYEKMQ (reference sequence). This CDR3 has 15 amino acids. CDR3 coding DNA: TGTGCCAGCAGCCCCTCGGGGTTTTTCTCCTACGAGCAGTACTTC. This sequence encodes CASSPSGFFSYEQYF.

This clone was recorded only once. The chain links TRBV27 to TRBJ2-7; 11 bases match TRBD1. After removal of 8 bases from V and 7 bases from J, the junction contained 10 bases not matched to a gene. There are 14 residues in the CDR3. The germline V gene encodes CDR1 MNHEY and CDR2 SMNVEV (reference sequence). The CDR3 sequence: CASLADRGLGEQYF. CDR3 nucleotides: TGTGCCAGCCTTGCGGACAGGGGGCTGGGAGAGCAGTACTTC.

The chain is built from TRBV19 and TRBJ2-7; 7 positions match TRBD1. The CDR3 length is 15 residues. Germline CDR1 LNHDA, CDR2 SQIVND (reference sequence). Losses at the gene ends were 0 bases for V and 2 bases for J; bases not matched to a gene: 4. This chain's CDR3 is CASSIEAGTAYEQYF. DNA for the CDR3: TGTGCCAGTAGTATAGAGGCTGGGACAGCCTACGAGCAGTACTTC.

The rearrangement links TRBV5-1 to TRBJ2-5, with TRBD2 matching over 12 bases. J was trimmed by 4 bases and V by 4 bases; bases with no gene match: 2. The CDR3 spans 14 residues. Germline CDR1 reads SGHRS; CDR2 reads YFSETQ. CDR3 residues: CASSMGLAGETQYF. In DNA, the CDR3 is TGCGCCAGCAGCATGGGACTAGCGGGAGAGACCCAGTACTTC. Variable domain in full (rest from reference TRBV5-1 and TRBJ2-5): KAGVTQTPRYLIKTRGQQVTLSCSPISGHRSVSWYQQTPGQGLQFLFEYFSETQRNKGNFPGRFSGRQFSNSRSEMNVSTLELGDSALYLCASSMGLAGETQYFGPGTRLLVL.

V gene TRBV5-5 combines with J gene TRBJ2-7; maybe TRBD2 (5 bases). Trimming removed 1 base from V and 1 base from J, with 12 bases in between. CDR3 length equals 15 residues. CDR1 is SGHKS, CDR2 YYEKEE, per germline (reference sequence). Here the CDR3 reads CASSLYRTLSYEQYF. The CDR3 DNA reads TGTGCCAGCAGCTTGTATAGGACTCTATCCTACGAGCAGTACTTC. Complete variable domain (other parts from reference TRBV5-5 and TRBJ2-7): DAGVTQSPTHLIKTRGQQVTLRCSPISGHKSVSWYQQVLGQGPQFIFQYYEKEERGRGNFPDRFSARQFPNYSSELNVNALLLGDSALYLCASSLYRTLSYEQYFGPGTRLTVT.

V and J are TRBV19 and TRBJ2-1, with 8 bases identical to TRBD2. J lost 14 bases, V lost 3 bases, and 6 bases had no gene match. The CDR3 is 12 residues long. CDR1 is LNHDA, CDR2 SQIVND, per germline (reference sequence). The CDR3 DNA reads TGTGCCAGTAGTATGGAGCGGGAGCTTAAGTTCTTC. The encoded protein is CASSMERELKFF.